The next 20 T cell receptor beta chains were all read from a single sample in a study of T-cell reconstitution after alpha-beta-depleted transplantation in children (dated by TCRdb to about 2016). Library preparation used PCR. Sequencing used an Illumina HiSeq 2500. To normalize quantification of the TCRbeta repertoire, the TCR libraries were built with molecular barcoding that relied on unique molecular identifiers. TCRdb reran the public reads through fastp at Q25 and MiXCR, keeping productive beta chains. Every entry covers one CDR3 protein and lists the most common genes and DNA from its rows. Recorded for this sample are around 680,000 distinct CDR3 sequences; around a sixth of them occurred a single time. Clones ranked in the top ten supply over 0.95% of the sample. The specimen comprised PBMCs from the stem cell graft donor, sampled from the stem cell graft. These receptors were obtained from a human donor who donated a stem cell graft to a child with acute myeloid leukemia.

This clonotype was seen at least ten times. This chain uses TRBV20-1 with TRBJ1-1, with TRBD1 matching 8 bases. Germline assignment: CDR1 DFQATT and CDR2 SNEGSKA (reference sequence). The J segment lost 2 bases and the V segment lost 2 bases, leaving 4 bases of the junction unmatched. There are 14 residues in the CDR3. DNA of the CDR3: TGCAGTGCTAGACGGGACAGGTTAAACACTGAAGCTTTCTTT. Residues: CSARRDRLNTEAFF.

This clonotype has a handful of counts. The genes are TRBV12-3 or TRBV12-4 and TRBJ1-5, with D unresolved. Trimming cost V 3 bases and J 0 bases, with 15 bases left between them. CDR3 length: 17 amino acids. The CDR3: CASSLSPTADSNQPQHF. The CDR3 DNA follows: TGTGCCAGCAGTTTGAGCCCAACAGCAGATAGCAATCAGCCCCAGCATTTT.

The sample holds many counts of this clonotype. This chain joins TRBV29-1 and TRBJ2-7; D not certain. V lost 2 bases, J lost 3 bases, and 8 bases lay in between. The CDR3 extends over 12 amino acids. CDR1 SQVTM and CDR2 ANQGSEA come from the germline V gene. The CDR3 DNA sequence: TGCAGCGTTGAAACGGCGTTCTACGAGCAGTACTTC. The encoded protein is CSVETAFYEQYF.

This clonotype was seen many times. The J gene is TRBJ1-2, the V gene TRBV27; no reliable D call. The V gene's germline CDR1 is MNHEY and CDR2 SMNVEV (reference sequence). Trimming cost V 5 bases and J 4 bases, with 14 bases left between them. This CDR3 is built from 14 residues. The CDR3 nucleotides are TGTGCCAGCAGTGGGCGGGGAAATCTCTATGGCTACACCTTC. Its protein is CASSGRGNLYGYTF.

This clonotype was detected ten times or more. The chain combines TRBV20-1 with TRBJ2-1; no clear D gene. CDR3 length: 12 amino acids. V gave up 6 bases and J gave up 5 bases, with 11 bases separating them. CDR1 is DFQATT, CDR2 SNEGSKA, per germline (reference sequence). CDR3 nucleotide sequence: TGCAGTGCGGAGACCGGAGACAATGAGCAGTTCTTC. It specifies CSAETGDNEQFF.

The rearrangement uses TRBV6-5 and TRBJ2-3, with D hard to call. V lost 0 bases and J 2 bases, leaving 3 bases between the germline ends. This CDR3 is built from 13 residues. Looked up from germline, CDR1 is MNHEY and CDR2 is SVGAGI. The chain's CDR3 is CASSYSNTDTQYF. The CDR3 nucleotides are TGTGCCAGCAGTTACTCGAACACAGATACGCAGTATTTT.

This clonotype occurred many times. V usage is TRBV29-1 and J usage is TRBJ2-3; 8 bases map to TRBD2. Unmatched junction bases numbered 4, after V lost 6 bases and J lost 2 bases. CDR3 size: 13 residues. Germline V gene sequence: CDR1 SQVTM, CDR2 ANQGSEA. The CDR3 sequence: CSVLAGFTDTQYF. DNA for the CDR3: TGCAGCGTCTTAGCGGGATTCACAGATACGCAGTATTTT.

The J gene is TRBJ2-2, the V gene TRBV7-9; D is uncertain. Germline CDR1 reads SEHNR; CDR2 reads FQNEAQ (reference sequence). The CDR3 covers 14 residues. V was cut by 2 bases and J by 4 bases, with 8 bases left in between. This CDR3 is CASSLWHGTGELFF. CDR3 nucleotides: TGTGCCAGCAGCTTATGGCACGGCACCGGGGAGCTGTTTTTT.

The chain uses TRBV7-9 and TRBJ1-1; 8 bases map to TRBD1. J gave up 4 bases and V 0 bases, and 7 bases lay outside the gene matches. CDR3 length: 16 residues. Germline V gene lookup returns CDR1 SEHNR and CDR2 FQNEAQ (reference sequence). The CDR3 protein is CASSLALTGAVTEAFF. CDR3 nucleotide sequence: TGTGCCAGCAGCTTAGCTTTGACAGGGGCCGTCACTGAAGCTTTCTTT. Together with reference TRBV7-9 and TRBJ1-1, the CDR3 gives the full variable domain: DTGVSQNPRHKITKRGQNVTFRCDPISEHNRLYWYRQTLGQGPEFLTYFQNEAQLEKSRLLSDRFSAERPKGSFSTLEIQRTEQGDSAMYLCASSLALTGAVTEAFFGQGTRLTVV.

The chain is built from TRBV11-2 and TRBJ1-4; possible D gene TRBD1, 5 bases. The V and J ends lost 5 bases and 3 bases respectively, with 13 bases between them. This CDR3 region has 15 residues. Germline V gene sequence: CDR1 SGHAT, CDR2 FQNNGV. The CDR3 loop reads CASSVGGAANEKLFF. DNA of the CDR3: TGTGCCAGCAGCGTCGGCGGGGCGGCTAATGAAAAACTGTTTTTT.

This clonotype has ten or more counts. This sequence joins TRBV20-1 and TRBJ2-5; 7 bases match TRBD2. Germline lookup yields CDR1 DFQATT and CDR2 SNEGSKA (reference sequence). Trimming at V came to 5 bases and at J to 7 bases, leaving 10 bases not matched to a gene. The CDR3 totals 13 residues. The DNA of the CDR3 is TGCAGTGCTGCCTTGGGACTAACGGGGACCCAGTACTTC. Amino acid sequence: CSAALGLTGTQYF.

The V gene is TRBV13, the J gene TRBJ1-2, with TRBD1 matching 10 bases. V shed 5 bases, J shed 6 bases, and the junction held 9 bases outside the gene matches. CDR1 PRHDT and CDR2 FYEKMQ come from the germline V gene (reference sequence). The CDR3 sequence is 15 residues long. The chain's CDR3 is CASSGRDRGLHGYTF. CDR3 sequence (DNA): TGTGCCAGCAGCGGCCGGGACAGGGGCTTACATGGCTACACCTTC. Full variable domain (outside the CDR3, taken from reference TRBV13 and TRBJ1-2): AAGVIQSPRHLIKEKRETATLKCYPIPRHDTVYWYQQGPGQDPQFLISFYEKMQSDKGSIPDRFSAQQFSDYHSELNMSSLELGDSALYFCASSGRDRGLHGYTFGSGTRLTVV.

This clonotype was recorded many times. The V call is TRBV20-1, the J call TRBJ1-1; no clear D gene. CDR3 length equals 14 residues. The germline CDR1 and CDR2 sequences are DFQATT and SNEGSKA (reference sequence). V lost 0 bases and J lost 4, with 12 bases in between. The chain's CDR3 is CSARDSPWGTEAFF. Written as DNA, the CDR3 is TGCAGTGCTAGAGATTCCCCCTGGGGCACTGAAGCTTTCTTT.

The chain is built from TRBV6-2 or TRBV6-3 and TRBJ1-2; 8 bases match TRBD1. Germline V gene lookup returns CDR1 MNHEY and CDR2 SVGEGT. After removal of 6 bases from V and 8 bases from J, the junction contained 8 bases not matched to a gene. The CDR3 is 13 residues long. CDR3 DNA: TGTGCCAGCAGAAGAGGACAGGGTGGGGGCTACACCTTC. Protein: CASRRGQGGGYTF.

The chain recombines TRBV5-1 with TRBJ2-7; maybe TRBD1 (5 bases). Germline CDR1 is SGHRS and CDR2 is YFSETQ. Trimming took off 0 bases at V and 2 bases at J, with 18 bases between the two ends. The CDR3 extends over 17 amino acids. CDR3 loop: CASSLDSLGAIAYEQYF. The CDR3 nucleotides read TGCGCCAGCAGCTTGGATTCCCTAGGGGCTATAGCCTACGAGCAGTACTTC. Full variable domain (remainder filled in from reference TRBV5-1 and TRBJ2-7): KAGVTQTPRYLIKTRGQQVTLSCSPISGHRSVSWYQQTPGQGLQFLFEYFSETQRNKGNFPGRFSGRQFSNSRSEMNVSTLELGDSALYLCASSLDSLGAIAYEQYFGPGTRLTVT.

A few counts support this clonotype. This rearrangement joins TRBV7-9 to TRBJ2-1; D may be TRBD1 (6 bases). This CDR3 spans 16 amino acids. CDR1 and CDR2 from the germline V gene are SEHNR and FQNEAQ (reference sequence). V was shortened by 4 bases and J by 8 bases, with 21 bases between the two germline ends. CDR3 nucleotide sequence: TGTGCCAGCAGCTACCCCGCAGGGGTTATAAACGATGAGCAGTTCTTC. Its protein product is CASSYPAGVINDEQFF.

This clonotype was found many times. The V and J genes are TRBV9 and TRBJ1-5; D may be TRBD1 (5 bases). Germline V lookup: CDR1 SGDLS, CDR2 YYNGEE. V dropped 2 bases and J dropped 4 bases, with 13 bases sitting between them. The length of the CDR3 is 15 residues. CDR3 protein: CASSVESGWNQPQHF. The CDR3 DNA is TGTGCCAGCAGCGTGGAATCAGGGTGGAATCAGCCCCAGCATTTT.

This chain uses TRBV20-1 with TRBJ1-3; a possible D gene is TRBD1 (5 bases). CDR3 length equals 17 residues. Germline assignment: CDR1 DFQATT and CDR2 SNEGSKA (reference sequence). Trimming left V 4 bases short and J 0 bases short, with 19 bases between. CDR3 protein: CSAIVGPQIHSGNTIYF. DNA of the CDR3: TGCAGTGCTATTGTGGGGCCTCAGATCCACTCTGGAAACACCATATATTTT.

In its sample, this clonotype was seen many times. The chain couples TRBV5-6 to TRBJ2-3; 9 bases agree with TRBD1. V dropped 6 bases and J dropped 3; count of bases not matched to a gene: 8. This CDR3 is built from 15 residues. CDR1 is SGHDT and CDR2 is YYEEEE in the germline V gene. The CDR3 DNA reads TGTGCCAGCAAGGGACAGGACAGGGGAACAGATACGCAGTATTTT. Protein product: CASKGQDRGTDTQYF.

In its sample, this clonotype was seen many times. The chain links TRBV7-8 to TRBJ2-7; 8 nucleotides match TRBD1. CDR3 length: 15 amino acids. CDR1 and CDR2 (germline): SGHVS, FQNEAQ. V lost 4 bases and J lost 11; bases outside the gene matches: 16. The CDR3 region has the DNA TGTGCCAGCAGCTCGACCGGGACAGGCTCCGAAGGGGAGTACGTC. Translated: CASSSTGTGSEGEYV.